One sample yielded the 32 T cell receptor beta chains listed below, sequenced in a study of CD8 T cells in Susac syndrome. A quantity of roughly 0.5 to 1 ug RNA underwent reverse transcription using random hexamers. Via MiXCR, TCRdb re-called the immunoSEQ multiplex PCR reads, giving one row per CDR3 protein. In the table there are some 200,000 distinct CDR3 sequences, approximately 94% of which are singletons. Sequenced sample: CD4+ T cells from PBMCs. The receptors here all came from a human donor in good health.

The rearrangement uses TRBV7-9 and TRBJ2-5; no clear D. Trimming left V 3 bases short and J 2 bases short, with 4 bases between. Germline V gene data show CDR1 as SEHNR and CDR2 as FQNEAQ (reference sequence). The CDR3 is 12 amino acids. CDR3 sequence: CASSFQQETQYF. The CDR3 DNA reads as TGTGCCAGCAGCTTCCAGCAAGAGACCCAGTACTTC.

The chain joins TRBV27 to TRBJ2-6; D gene unclear. The V gene lost 6 bases and the J gene lost 0 bases, with 15 bases spanning the gap. The CDR3 is 17 amino acids. Germline assignment: CDR1 MNHEY and CDR2 SMNVEV (reference sequence). The CDR3 bases are TGTGCCAGCAGGCCGGCGATGGCGATCTCTGGGGCCAACGTCCTGACTTTC. Residues: CASRPAMAISGANVLTF.

The rearrangement links TRBV3-1 to TRBJ2-7; D may be TRBD2 (5 bases). With 5 bases removed from V and 2 bases from J, the gap between germline ends came to 13 bases. The CDR3 consists of 14 residues. Per the germline V gene, CDR1 is LGHDT and CDR2 is YNNKEL (reference sequence). The CDR3 nucleotides read TGTGCCAGCAGCTTTACAGCGGCAACCTACGAGCAGTACTTC. Protein product: CASSFTAATYEQYF.

The rearrangement joins TRBV20-1 to TRBJ2-4, with D possibly being TRBD1 (7 bases). The V and J ends lost 3 bases and 1 base respectively, with 19 bases between them. Looked up from germline, CDR1 is DFQATT and CDR2 is SNEGSKA (reference sequence). This CDR3 comprises 17 residues. CDR3 in DNA: TGCAGTGCTAGGCCCCCTTCGACAGGGAGGGCCAAAAACATTCAGTACTTC. The encoded protein is CSARPPSTGRAKNIQYF.

J is TRBJ2-7 and V is TRBV30; TRBD1 or TRBD2 may be the D gene (5 bases each). The CDR3 is 13 residues long. The germline gives CDR1 GTSNPN, CDR2 SVGIG (reference sequence). Trimming took off 1 base at V and 9 bases at J, with 16 bases between the two ends. The DNA of the CDR3 is TGTGCCTGGAGTGGTCTAGCCTCAGGGTGGCAGTACTTC. Protein product: CAWSGLASGWQYF.

The chain combines TRBV27 with TRBJ2-7, with unresolved D. V gave up 7 bases and J gave up 2 bases, with 12 bases separating them. CDR1 is MNHEY and CDR2 is SMNVEV in the germline V gene (reference sequence). The CDR3 is made up of 13 amino acids. CDR3 protein: CASTLILTYEQYF. CDR3 nucleotides: TGTGCCAGCACCCTTATCCTAACCTACGAGCAGTACTTC.

V is TRBV29-1 and J is TRBJ1-1; 8 nucleotides align to TRBD1. After removal of 7 bases from V and 5 bases from J, the junction contained 6 bases not matched to a gene. Per germline, CDR1 SQVTM and CDR2 ANQGSEA. This CDR3 has 12 residues. The CDR3 DNA sequence: TGCAGCGCGGGGAGACAGGGGACTGAAGCTTTCTTT. Its protein is CSAGRQGTEAFF.

This chain links TRBV29-1 with TRBJ1-4; D is ambiguous. Germline CDR1 SQVTM, CDR2 ANQGSEA. CDR3 size: 12 residues. Trimming stripped 7 bases from V and 8 bases from J, with 14 bases between. CDR3 loop: CSATEPPEKLFF. The CDR3 DNA reads as TGCAGCGCGACGGAACCCCCGGAAAAACTGTTTTTT.

The J gene is TRBJ1-5, the V gene TRBV27; 10 bases map to TRBD1. Germline V gives CDR1 MNHEY, CDR2 SMNVEV (reference sequence). The ends lost 9 bases at V and 1 base at J; junction bases unmatched: 12. This CDR3 has 17 amino acids. The CDR3 region has the DNA TGTGCCAGACCCGGGACAGGGGAAAATTGGAGCAATCAGCCCCAGCATTTT. Translation gives CARPGTGENWSNQPQHF.

The chain joins TRBV29-1 to TRBJ1-1, with D maybe TRBD1 (5 bases). The V end was cut by 3 bases, the J end by 5 bases, with 10 bases between. The CDR3 loop spans 12 amino acids. Germline values: CDR1 SQVTM, CDR2 ANQGSEA. The CDR3 sequence: CSVDKGLTEAFF. In DNA form, the CDR3 reads TGCAGCGTTGATAAGGGGTTGACTGAAGCTTTCTTT.

The CDR3 DNA reads as TGTGCCAGTAGTAGCGGGAGAGACAAAAACATTCAGTACTTC. Amino acids: CASSSGRDKNIQYF. J is TRBJ2-4 and V is TRBV19; TRBD2 matches at 7 bases. J lost 3 bases, V lost 4 bases, and 3 bases had no gene match. The length of the CDR3 is 14 residues. Per germline, CDR1 LNHDA and CDR2 SQIVND (reference sequence).

The J gene is TRBJ1-1, the V gene TRBV7-2, with D unresolved. Looked up from germline, CDR1 is SGHTA and CDR2 is FQGNSA. This CDR3 comprises 12 residues. Trimming took 1 base from V and 7 from J, leaving 7 bases between them. The CDR3 sequence is CASSLEVGEAFF. The CDR3 coding sequence is TGTGCCAGCAGCTTAGAAGTGGGTGAAGCTTTCTTT.

The rearrangement uses TRBV5-1 and TRBJ2-7; D might be TRBD2 (5 bases). The CDR3 covers 14 residues. Germline values: CDR1 SGHRS, CDR2 YFSETQ. The V gene lost 2 bases and the J gene lost 3 bases, with 12 bases spanning the gap. The CDR3 coding sequence is TGCGCCAGCAGCTTTGGGGAAGAGGGCTACGAGCAGTACTTC. Protein: CASSFGEEGYEQYF.

The CDR3 protein is CASSARQGGGEAFF. The DNA for the CDR3 is TGTGCCAGCAGCGCCAGACAGGGAGGAGGTGAAGCTTTCTTT. The chain uses TRBV9 and TRBJ1-1, with 7 bases matching TRBD1. This CDR3 is 14 amino acids long. Trimming at V came to 3 bases and at J to 7 bases, leaving 9 bases not matched to a gene. Germline V gene sequence: CDR1 SGDLS, CDR2 YYNGEE.

This rearrangement joins TRBV5-6 to TRBJ1-1; D possibly corresponds to TRBD1 (5 bases). The CDR3 has 14 amino acids. Germline loops: CDR1 SGHDT, CDR2 YYEEEE. V shed 3 bases and J shed 4 bases, with 13 bases lying between them. CDR3 residues: CASSWGSGGTEAFF. DNA of the CDR3: TGTGCCAGCAGCTGGGGGTCCGGGGGCACTGAAGCTTTCTTT. Using reference TRBV5-6 and TRBJ1-1 for the parts outside the CDR3, the full variable domain is DAGVTQSPTHLIKTRGQQVTLRCSPKSGHDTVSWYQQALGQGPQFIFQYYEEEERQRGNFPDRFSGHQFPNYSSELNVNALLLGDSALYLCASSWGSGGTEAFFGQGTRLTVV.

The chain employs TRBV2 and TRBJ2-3; TRBD2 aligns across 9 bases. In germline, CDR1 is SNHLY, CDR2 FYNNEI. V was clipped by 8 bases and J by 6 bases; unmatched bases: 9. The CDR3 extends over 14 amino acids. In DNA, the CDR3 is TGTGCCAGCCTGGCGGGAGGGCCTTGGGATACGCAGTATTTT. It translates to CASLAGGPWDTQYF.

This chain links TRBV28 with TRBJ2-5, with 9 positions matching TRBD2. With V trimmed by 10 bases and J by 7 bases, 19 bases remained unmatched. The CDR3 has 16 residues. CDR1 is MDHEN and CDR2 is SYDVKM in the germline V gene. In DNA form, the CDR3 reads TGTGCCACCCGGCCAGAGGGGCGGGAGGGCCGGTGGACCCAGTACTTC. Its protein is CATRPEGREGRWTQYF.

The chain employs TRBV3-1 and TRBJ2-7; D is unresolved. Trimming pared 3 bases from V and 7 bases from J, leaving 10 bases between. Germline V gene data show CDR1 as LGHDT and CDR2 as YNNKEL (reference sequence). The CDR3 is 12 amino acids. CDR3 sequence (DNA): TGTGCCAGCAGCCAGGGTAATGGGGAGCAGTACTTC. Translated: CASSQGNGEQYF.

V gene TRBV7-8 combines with J gene TRBJ2-3; D not resolved. Germline V gene lookup returns CDR1 SGHVS and CDR2 FQNEAQ. V was cut by 2 bases and J by 4 bases, with 4 bases left in between. The CDR3 spans 12 residues. Here the CDR3 reads CASSLIPDTQYF. CDR3 sequence (DNA): TGTGCCAGCAGCTTAATTCCAGATACGCAGTATTTT. Full variable domain (rest looked up from reference TRBV7-8 and TRBJ2-3): GAGVSQSPRYKVAKRGQDVALRCDPISGHVSLFWYQQALGQGPEFLTYFQNEAQLDKSGLPSDRFFAERPEGSVSTLKIQRTQQEDSAVYLCASSLIPDTQYFGPGTRLTVL.

V is TRBV20-1 and J is TRBJ2-1; TRBD2 agrees at 8 bases. The CDR3 is 14 amino acids. Germline-derived CDR1 and CDR2 are DFQATT and SNEGSKA (reference sequence). After removal of 5 bases from V and 1 base from J, the junction contained 4 bases not matched to a gene. The CDR3 is CSAQIAGSYNEQFF. The CDR3 DNA is TGCAGTGCTCAAATAGCGGGATCCTACAATGAGCAGTTCTTC.

The chain couples TRBV15 to TRBJ2-7, with TRBD2 identical over 8 bases. There are 16 residues in the CDR3. The V segment lost 0 bases and the J segment 3 bases; nucleotides outside the gene matches: 7. Germline V gene data show CDR1 as LNHNV and CDR2 as YYDKDF (reference sequence). The CDR3: CATSRDIGSGIYEQYF. The CDR3 coding sequence is TGTGCCACCAGCAGAGATATTGGTAGCGGGATCTACGAGCAGTACTTC.

This chain uses TRBV7-2 with TRBJ2-3; D gene uncertain. Trimming cost V 7 bases and J 1 base, with 12 bases left between them. CDR3 length: 14 amino acids. The germline V gene has CDR1 SGHTA and CDR2 FQGNSA. The CDR3, as DNA: TGTGCCAGCAACTTCAAGACTGGCACAGATACGCAGTATTTT. This gives the protein CASNFKTGTDTQYF.

The chain joins TRBV7-2 to TRBJ2-1; no clear D gene. Germline loops: CDR1 SGHTA, CDR2 FQGNSA. CDR3 size: 12 residues. With 3 bases removed from V and 1 base from J, the gap between germline ends came to 1 base. As DNA, the CDR3 is TGTGCCAGCAGCTTTTCCTACAATGAGCAGTTCTTC. Translation: CASSFSYNEQFF.

The chain links TRBV20-1 to TRBJ1-1, with unresolved D. Germline CDR1 DFQATT, CDR2 SNEGSKA (reference sequence). The CDR3 consists of 11 residues. V gave up 5 bases and J gave up 1 base, with 5 bases separating them. CDR3 sequence: CSASANTEAFF. CDR3 nucleotides: TGCAGTGCTTCGGCGAACACTGAAGCTTTCTTT.

The rearrangement links TRBV24-1 to TRBJ2-1; 8 positions match TRBD1. Germline assignment: CDR1 KGHDR and CDR2 SFDVKD. The V and J ends lost 2 bases and 0 bases, in that order; junction bases with no gene match: 8. The length of the CDR3 is 18 residues. DNA for the CDR3: TGTGCCACCAGTGATTCCACCGGACAGGGTGGCTCCTACAATGAGCAGTTCTTC. Translating gives CATSDSTGQGGSYNEQFF.

The chain joins TRBV28 to TRBJ2-7, with D perhaps matching TRBD1 (6 bases). Trimming pared 5 bases from V and 0 bases from J, leaving 14 bases between. The CDR3 has 15 residues. Per germline, CDR1 MDHEN and CDR2 SYDVKM. The DNA for the CDR3 is TGTGCCAGCAGTCCCCTCAGGGGTATCTCCTACGAGCAGTACTTC. Translation gives CASSPLRGISYEQYF.

The chain combines TRBV4-3 with TRBJ2-7, with 11 positions matching TRBD1. The V gene's germline CDR1 is LGHNA and CDR2 YSLEER. Trimming at V came to 4 bases and at J to 0 bases, leaving 8 bases not matched to a gene. CDR3 size: 17 residues. The CDR3 sequence: CASSRTGGYGGSYEQYF. The CDR3 DNA follows: TGCGCCAGCAGCCGGACAGGGGGCTATGGGGGCTCCTACGAGCAGTACTTC.

The gene calls are TRBV13 and TRBJ2-3, with D uncertain. This CDR3 is 13 amino acids long. V was shortened by 2 bases and J by 2 bases, with 5 bases between the two germline ends. Germline assignment: CDR1 PRHDT and CDR2 FYEKMQ (reference sequence). The CDR3 sequence is CASSLLNTDTQYF. For the CDR3, the DNA is TGTGCCAGCAGCTTACTGAACACAGATACGCAGTATTTT.

V usage is TRBV29-1 and J usage is TRBJ2-3; tentative D call: TRBD2 (5 bases). This CDR3 comprises 13 residues. The germline CDR1 and CDR2 sequences are SQVTM and ANQGSEA. The V and J ends lost 7 bases and 0 bases respectively, with 11 bases between them. The CDR3 DNA reads as TGCAGCGGCCAGAGGACTAGCACAGATACGCAGTATTTT. Its protein is CSGQRTSTDTQYF.

The chain has TRBV18 and TRBJ2-6, with D possibly called TRBD1 or TRBD2 (5 bases each). CDR1 and CDR2 (germline): KGHSH, LQKENI. The CDR3 contains 18 residues. Trimming pared 4 bases from V and 0 bases from J, leaving 16 bases between. This CDR3 reads CASSLLGTSGSGANVLTF. CDR3 DNA: TGTGCCAGCTCACTTCTGGGGACGTCCGGCTCTGGGGCCAACGTCCTGACTTTC.

CDR3 amino acids: CASSVSIAGPYEQYF. Here the CDR3 DNA reads TGTGCCAGCAGCGTGTCGATTGCGGGACCCTACGAGCAGTACTTC. The chain couples TRBV9 to TRBJ2-7; a possible D gene is TRBD2 (6 bases). This CDR3 comprises 15 residues. The germline V gene encodes CDR1 SGDLS and CDR2 YYNGEE. V was clipped by 2 bases and J by 2 bases, with 14 bases between them.

CDR3 bases: TGTGCCAGCAGTGCCAGGGTGGAAACCGGGGAGCTGTTTTTT. Translation: CASSARVETGELFF. The chain is built from TRBV7-2 and TRBJ2-2, with a tentative D call TRBD1 (5 bases). The V end was cut by 6 bases, the J end by 5 bases, with 13 bases between. This CDR3 region has 14 residues. Germline assignment: CDR1 SGHTA and CDR2 FQGNSA.